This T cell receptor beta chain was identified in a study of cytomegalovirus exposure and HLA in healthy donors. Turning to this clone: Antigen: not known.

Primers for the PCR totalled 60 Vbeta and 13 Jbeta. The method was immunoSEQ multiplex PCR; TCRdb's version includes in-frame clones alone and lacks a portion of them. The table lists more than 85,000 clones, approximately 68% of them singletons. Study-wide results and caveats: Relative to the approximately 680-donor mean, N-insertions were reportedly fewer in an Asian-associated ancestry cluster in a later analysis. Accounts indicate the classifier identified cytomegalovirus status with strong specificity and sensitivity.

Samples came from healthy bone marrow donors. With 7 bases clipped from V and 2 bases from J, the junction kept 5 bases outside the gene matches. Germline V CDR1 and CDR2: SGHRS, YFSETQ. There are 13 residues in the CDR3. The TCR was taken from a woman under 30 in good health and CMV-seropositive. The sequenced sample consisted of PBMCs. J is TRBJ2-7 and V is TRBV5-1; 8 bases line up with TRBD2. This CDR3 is CASGSGSPYEQYF. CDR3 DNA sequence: TGCGCCAGCGGCAGCGGGAGTCCCTACGAGCAGTACTTC.